This T cell receptor (beta chain) was recorded in a study of cytomegalovirus exposure and HLA in healthy donors. This CDR3 spans 15 amino acids. CDR1 is MNHNY, CDR2 SVGAGI, per germline (reference sequence). The junction had 7 bases not matched to a gene; V was cut back by 2 bases and J by 5 bases. PCR amplification relied on 60 Vbeta primers (plus 13 Jbeta primers). TCRdb's copy holds only in-frame clones and misses some; the assay was immunoSEQ multiplex PCR. The sample has 130,000 to 150,000 clones, less than 80% seen once. The sample taken for sequencing was PBMCs. The receptor was derived from a woman in her forties or fifties in good health and CMV-seropositive. The rearrangement joins TRBV6-6 to TRBJ2-7, with 9 bases that match TRBD1. For the CDR3, the DNA is TGTGCCAGCAGTTACGGGGGACAGGGTTCAAACGAGCAGTACTTC. It codes for CASSYGGQGSNEQYF.